In this sample, the clone carrying this TCR beta chain turned up many times. Per germline, CDR1 MDHEN and CDR2 SYDVKM. CDR3 length: 12 amino acids. The germline V and J ends were trimmed by 6 bases and 2 bases, with 4 bases remaining between them. The sample is drawn from a study of Graves' ophthalmopathy and Graves' hyperthyroidism. Amplifying from RNA transcripts, the study obtained TCR beta CDR3 regions. RT-PCR with HTBI primers came first, then second-round multiplex PCR. TCRdb reprocessed the multiplex PCR reads via MiXCR and lists one record per CDR3 protein. This table has over 450,000 distinct CDR3 sequences, roughly 14% appearing once.

Sequencing was performed on blood. This chain connects TRBV28 to TRBJ2-2, with D hard to call. This sequence originates from a young woman with Graves' ophthalmopathy. In DNA form, the CDR3 reads TGTGCCAGCAGGGTTAACACCGGGGAGCTGTTTTTT. It translates to CASRVNTGELFF.